Sequencing of this TCR beta chain was carried out in a study of beta chain features in type 1 diabetes. The overall study: Healthy donors and patients had similar age, gender and cell yields. Taken together, all samples contributed roughly 100 million examined sorted cells.

This CDR3 is built from 15 residues. V shed 1 base and J 1 base; nucleotides not matched to a gene: 2. Germline V gives CDR1 SGHVS, CDR2 FQNEAQ. CD45RO/CCR7/CD25/CD127/CD95/CD27 separated CD4+ naive, central memory, regulatory and stem cell-like memory cells by sorting. The whole isolated RNA underwent reverse transcription, so sequencing captured expressed TCRB transcripts. Data came from immunoSEQ multiplex PCR; TCRdb stores just in-frame clones and leaves some out. The profile covers over 700,000 clones, with roughly 16% appearing a single time and 0.02% to 0.025% taken by the ten largest. This clone was observed a handful of times.

The sequenced sample consisted of naive CD4+ T cells from blood. The TCR comes from a woman aged 18-29 years in good health. The chain couples TRBV7-8 to TRBJ2-3; 7 nucleotides line up with TRBD2. The CDR3 nucleotides read TGTGCCAGCAGCTTAGTGGCGGGAGGCACAGATACGCAGTATTTT. Amino acid sequence: CASSLVAGGTDTQYF.